The T cell receptor beta chain described here comes from a study of T cell responses to AZD1222 COVID-19 vaccine. Repertoires were generated with immunoSEQ multiplex PCR, while TCRdb's copy carries only in-frame clones and drops some. The sample has just over 150,000 clones, approximately 91% seen once; the top ten hold about 1.6%. Of note for this clone: Its matching antigen is unknown.

Study-wide results and caveats: Sampled repertoires all dated from after the peak T cell response. A reported finding is that nearly half of spike-specific TCRs target unmutated variant regions.

Pooling was applied to second doses at about 4 or about 12 weeks. With 0 bases removed from V and 5 bases from J, the gap between germline ends came to 10 bases. Germline V CDR1 and CDR2: SGHDN, FVKESK. The CDR3 consists of 15 residues. The sequenced sample was peripheral blood, obtained 28 days after the second AZD1222 dose. The source of this sequence is an adult who received the AZD1222 COVID-19 vaccine. The chain employs TRBV14 and TRBJ2-2, with D perhaps matching TRBD1 (6 bases). This chain's CDR3 is CASSQEGHRTGELFF. The CDR3, as DNA: TGTGCCAGCAGCCAAGAGGGACACCGAACCGGGGAGCTGTTTTTT.